Presented here are 24 T cell receptor beta chains from one specimen sequenced in a study of response to subunit inactivated influenza vaccine. TCRdb reprocessed the RT-PCR reads with MiXCR, giving one entry per CDR3 protein. The sample shows 650,000 to 800,000 distinct CDR3 sequences, roughly 13% of them seen only once. The input for sequencing was PBMCs from blood, taken roughly 15 days before vaccination. All receptors come from a man in his fifties or sixties who received an inactivated influenza vaccine.

The J gene is TRBJ2-2, the V gene TRBV7-2; TRBD1 is a possible D gene (6 bases). CDR1 is SGHTA and CDR2 is FQGNSA in the germline V gene. V lost 4 bases, J lost 3 bases, and 9 bases lay in between. The CDR3 has 14 amino acids. Here the CDR3 reads CASSSQGYTGELFF. CDR3 DNA sequence: TGTGCCAGCAGCTCACAGGGATACACCGGGGAGCTGTTTTTT.

This clonotype came up many times. The chain joins TRBV9 to TRBJ2-3; 13 nucleotides match TRBD2. The CDR3 contains 15 residues. J was trimmed by 4 bases and V by 3 bases; bases with no gene match: 2. Germline-derived CDR1 and CDR2 are SGDLS and YYNGEE. Here the CDR3 DNA reads TGTGCCAGCAGCGCGGGACTAGCGGGACCAGATACGCAGTATTTT. This gives the protein CASSAGLAGPDTQYF.

This clonotype was seen more than once but under ten times. The chain combines TRBV28 with TRBJ1-5; D unresolved. With 4 bases removed from V and 6 bases from J, the gap between germline ends came to 13 bases. From germline, CDR1 is MDHEN and CDR2 SYDVKM. This CDR3 contains 14 residues. CDR3 DNA: TGTGCCAGCAGTTCAAATCCAAGACCTCAGCCCCAGCATTTT. Residues: CASSSNPRPQPQHF.

The chain couples TRBV4-3 to TRBJ2-4, with D possibly being TRBD1 or TRBD2 (5 bases each). The CDR3 is made up of 12 amino acids. Per germline, CDR1 LGHNA and CDR2 YSLEER. Trimming took off 0 bases at V and 11 bases at J, with 8 bases between the two ends. CDR3 residues: CASSQDGGLQYF. The CDR3 nucleotides read TGCGCCAGCAGCCAAGATGGGGGACTTCAGTACTTC.

The CDR3 bases are TGTGCCAGCAGTTTACTTCGGGGATTGAGCTCCTACGAGCAGTACTTC. Amino acid sequence: CASSLLRGLSSYEQYF. The chain is built from TRBV12-3 or TRBV12-4 and TRBJ2-7; tentative D call: TRBD2 (5 bases). The V end lost 2 bases, the J end lost 0 bases, and 14 bases lay between the germline ends. The CDR3 has 16 amino acids.

This clonotype was seen ten or more times. V gene TRBV6-1 combines with J gene TRBJ2-7, with 9 positions matching TRBD2. The V gene's germline CDR1 is MNHNS and CDR2 SASEGT. With V trimmed by 5 bases and J by 3 bases, 5 bases remained unmatched. The length of the CDR3 is 14 residues. This CDR3 reads CASSPLAGGYEQYF. CDR3 nucleotides: TGTGCCAGCAGTCCACTAGCGGGCGGCTACGAGCAGTACTTC.

This clonotype has a handful of counts. The chain combines TRBV11-2 with TRBJ1-1, with D hard to call. The germline V and J ends were trimmed by 1 base and 1 base, with 10 bases remaining between them. Germline CDR1 and CDR2: SGHAT and FQNNGV. The CDR3 extends over 15 amino acids. The CDR3: CASSLGTATNTEAFF. The DNA of the CDR3 is TGTGCCAGCAGCTTAGGGACGGCCACGAACACTGAAGCTTTCTTT.

The chain is built from TRBV4-1 and TRBJ2-5; D is perhaps TRBD1 or TRBD2 (5 bases each). Trimming removed 5 bases at V and 2 bases at J, with 12 bases between. The CDR3 loop spans 14 amino acids. Germline V gene sequence: CDR1 MGHRA, CDR2 YSYEKL. CDR3 sequence (DNA): TGCGCCAGCAGCAAACGGGACGGTCAAGAGACCCAGTACTTC. Its translation is CASSKRDGQETQYF.

In this sample, this clonotype turned up many times. This chain joins TRBV7-2 and TRBJ2-3; 8 bases fit TRBD2. Germline lookup yields CDR1 SGHTA and CDR2 FQGNSA. V was clipped by 2 bases and J by 1 base; unmatched bases: 5. This CDR3 spans 16 amino acids. The CDR3 is CASSLSGGPRTDTQYF. The CDR3 nucleotides are TGTGCCAGCAGCTTATCGGGGGGGCCCCGCACAGATACGCAGTATTTT. The full variable domain, in which reference TRBV7-2 and TRBJ2-3 provide the parts outside the CDR3, is GAGVSQSPSNKVTEKGKDVELRCDPISGHTALYWYRQSLGQGLEFLIYFQGNSAPDKSGLPSDRFSAERTGGSVSTLTIQRTQQEDSAVYLCASSLSGGPRTDTQYFGPGTRLTVL.

The J gene is TRBJ2-1, the V gene TRBV28; D may match TRBD1 or TRBD2 (6 bases each). Trimming shortened V by 3 bases and J by 7 bases, and 19 bases separated the two germline ends. CDR1 and CDR2 from the germline V gene are MDHEN and SYDVKM. The CDR3 sequence is 16 residues long. The CDR3, as DNA: TGTGCCAGCAGTTTTTCCCCCAGCACAGGGAGGAATGAGCAGTTCTTC. It is translated as CASSFSPSTGRNEQFF.

The chain carries TRBV6-1 and TRBJ1-6, with 8 bases aligning to TRBD1. The CDR3 contains 14 residues. Germline trimming cut 4 bases from V and 5 bases from J; bases unmatched to any gene: 1. Germline V gives CDR1 MNHNS, CDR2 SASEGT. CDR3: CASSGTGNNSPLHF. The CDR3 DNA sequence: TGTGCCAGCAGTGGGACAGGGAATAATTCACCCCTCCACTTT.

This rearrangement joins TRBV12-3 or TRBV12-4 to TRBJ1-1, with 7 nucleotides matching TRBD1. V trimming: 6 bases; J trimming: 0 bases; junction bases outside the gene matches: 10. This CDR3 is built from 16 residues. This CDR3 is CASRPNLGQLNTEAFF. CDR3 nucleotide sequence: TGTGCCAGCAGACCAAACCTGGGACAGCTGAACACTGAAGCTTTCTTT.

This clonotype was seen repeatedly, ten times or more. The chain employs TRBV20-1 and TRBJ2-4; 14 nucleotides align to TRBD2. Germline loops: CDR1 DFQATT, CDR2 SNEGSKA (reference sequence). The CDR3 covers 20 residues. Unmatched junction bases numbered 11, after V lost 0 bases and J lost 1 base. The CDR3 protein is CSARDPGTSGSGMAKNIQYF. CDR3 DNA: TGCAGTGCTAGAGATCCCGGGACTAGCGGGAGTGGAATGGCCAAAAACATTCAGTACTTC.

The genes are TRBV7-9 and TRBJ2-5; 9 bases match TRBD1. CDR1 and CDR2 (germline): SEHNR, FQNEAQ (reference sequence). This CDR3 comprises 16 residues. Trimming cost V 1 base and J 1 base; bases outside gene matches: 4. The CDR3 DNA sequence: TGTGCCAGCAGCTTAGACAGGGGGCGAACCCAAGAGACCCAGTACTTC. Amino acid sequence: CASSLDRGRTQETQYF.

This clonotype turned up a few times. J is TRBJ2-1 and V is TRBV7-2; 8 bases are shared with TRBD2. Germline V gene lookup returns CDR1 SGHTA and CDR2 FQGNSA. V was clipped by 2 bases and J by 4 bases; unmatched bases: 10. This CDR3 comprises 17 residues. The CDR3 DNA reads TGTGCCAGCAGCTTAACATCATCGGCGGGGGGATACAATGAGCAGTTCTTC. Translation gives CASSLTSSAGGYNEQFF.

V and J are TRBV5-8 and TRBJ2-4, with D perhaps matching TRBD2 (5 bases). Germline-derived CDR1 and CDR2 are SGHTS and YDEGEE. The CDR3 consists of 15 residues. Between the trimmed V and J ends, which lost 0 bases and 6 bases, there was a span of 13 bases. CDR3 nucleotide sequence: TGTGCCAGCAGCTTGGGGAGGCCAGAACGAAACATTCAGTACTTC. Translation gives CASSLGRPERNIQYF.

Many counts were recorded for this clonotype. The chain is built from TRBV5-1 and TRBJ2-2; 11 positions agree with TRBD2. This CDR3 contains 19 residues. From germline, CDR1 is SGHRS and CDR2 YFSETQ. Unmatched junction bases numbered 15, after V lost 4 bases and J lost 4 bases. CDR3 in amino acids: CASSIAGLAVTVGTGELFF. The DNA of the CDR3 is TGCGCCAGCAGCATTGCGGGACTAGCGGTTACCGTCGGCACCGGGGAGCTGTTTTTT.

The chain combines TRBV19 with TRBJ1-5; TRBD1 agrees at 7 bases. Germline lookup yields CDR1 LNHDA and CDR2 SQIVND (reference sequence). The J segment lost 2 bases and the V segment lost 6 bases, leaving 4 bases of the junction unmatched. CDR3 length: 14 amino acids. The CDR3 DNA is TGTGCCAGTAGAAACCAGGGGGGCAATCAGCCCCAGCATTTT. Translation: CASRNQGGNQPQHF.

The chain combines TRBV9 with TRBJ2-7; 8 nucleotides agree with TRBD2. Germline V CDR1 and CDR2: SGDLS, YYNGEE. V was clipped by 4 bases and J by 0 bases; unmatched bases: 9. The CDR3 extends over 16 amino acids. The CDR3, as DNA: TGTGCCAGCAGCCTAGCCCCCGGGACTAGCTCCTACGAGCAGTACTTC. Amino acids: CASSLAPGTSSYEQYF. The full variable domain, rest sourced from reference TRBV9 and TRBJ2-7, is DSGVTQTPKHLITATGQRVTLRCSPRSGDLSVYWYQQSLDQGLQFLIQYYNGEERAKGNILERFSAQQFPDLHSELNLSSLELGDSALYFCASSLAPGTSSYEQYFGPGTRLTVT.

The chain has TRBV5-1 and TRBJ2-2; no clear D gene. V dropped 1 base and J dropped 5 bases, with 6 bases sitting between them. CDR1 and CDR2 from the germline V gene are SGHRS and YFSETQ. The CDR3 sequence is 13 residues long. CDR3 nucleotides: TGCGCCAGCAGCTTGCAAGTTACCGGGGAGCTGTTTTTT. This gives the protein CASSLQVTGELFF. Looking up the rest from reference TRBV5-1 and TRBJ2-2 gives the full variable domain: KAGVTQTPRYLIKTRGQQVTLSCSPISGHRSVSWYQQTPGQGLQFLFEYFSETQRNKGNFPGRFSGRQFSNSRSEMNVSTLELGDSALYLCASSLQVTGELFFGEGSRLTVL.

This clonotype was recorded a few times. CDR3 region: CASSSDTRETQYF. In DNA form, the CDR3 reads TGTGCCAGCAGCTCGGATACGAGGGAGACCCAGTACTTC. V and J are TRBV28 and TRBJ2-5; no clear D. V dropped 6 bases and J dropped 5 bases, with 13 bases sitting between them. This CDR3 contains 13 residues. CDR1 MDHEN and CDR2 SYDVKM come from the germline V gene.

This clonotype was seen more than once but under ten times. The chain joins TRBV30 to TRBJ2-5; maybe TRBD1 (5 bases). The CDR3 is 14 amino acids. V shed 0 bases and J shed 1 base, with 9 bases lying between them. CDR1 is GTSNPN, CDR2 SVGIG, per germline (reference sequence). The chain's CDR3 is CAWSVGATQETQYF. CDR3 coding DNA: TGTGCCTGGAGTGTAGGGGCAACCCAAGAGACCCAGTACTTC.

The genes are TRBV7-7 and TRBJ2-5; D perhaps matches TRBD1 (5 bases). V was pared by 5 bases and J by 0 bases, with 13 bases between. The V gene's germline CDR1 is SSHAT and CDR2 FNYEAQ (reference sequence). This CDR3 contains 15 residues. DNA of the CDR3: TGTGCCAGCAGCCTCACTACAGGAAACCAAGAGACCCAGTACTTC. Protein product: CASSLTTGNQETQYF.

A word on this clonotype: This may stem from a read error, because a much larger clone lies one nucleotide away. The CDR3 loop reads CACSLQASGRAGSQQYF. Here the CDR3 DNA reads TGCGCCTGCAGCTTGCAGGCTAGCGGGAGGGCCGGTTCCCAGCAGTACTTC. The genes are TRBV5-1 and TRBJ2-7; the match to TRBD2 covers 12 bases. The germline CDR1 and CDR2 sequences are SGHRS and YFSETQ. The CDR3 is 17 amino acids.